This T cell receptor beta chain was captured by sequencing in a study of T cell responses to AZD1222 COVID-19 vaccine. On the study more broadly: Pooled together were second doses at about 4 or about 12 weeks. Study-wide points: Researchers report vaccine-associated CD4 TCRs spanning spike, with dominance at 160-218 and 743-854. Donors in the cohort were predominantly white British and more often female, and clonal diversity was possibly underestimated.

In the case of this clone: What it binds is not known.

The CDR3 is made up of 14 amino acids. V lost 3 bases and J lost 6; bases outside the gene matches: 10. Germline lookup yields CDR1 GTSNPN and CDR2 SVGIG (reference sequence). TCRdb keeps only in-frame clones here, not all; method: immunoSEQ multiplex PCR. The sample has approximately 150,000 clones; 90% to 95% are singletons. This receptor was identified in an adult in good health. Source: peripheral blood, taken on day 0 of AZD1222 vaccination. The V and J genes are TRBV30 and TRBJ1-2; 7 bases are shared with TRBD1. The CDR3 reads CAWSTQGQSDGYTF. For the CDR3, the DNA is TGTGCCTGGAGCACCCAGGGACAGTCGGATGGCTACACCTTC. Looking up the rest from reference TRBV30 and TRBJ1-2 gives the full variable domain: SQTIHQWPATLVQPVGSPLSLECTVEGTSNPNLYWYRQAAGRGLQLLFYSVGIGQISSEVPQNLSASRPQDRQFILSSKKLLLSDSGFYLCAWSTQGQSDGYTFGSGTRLTVV.